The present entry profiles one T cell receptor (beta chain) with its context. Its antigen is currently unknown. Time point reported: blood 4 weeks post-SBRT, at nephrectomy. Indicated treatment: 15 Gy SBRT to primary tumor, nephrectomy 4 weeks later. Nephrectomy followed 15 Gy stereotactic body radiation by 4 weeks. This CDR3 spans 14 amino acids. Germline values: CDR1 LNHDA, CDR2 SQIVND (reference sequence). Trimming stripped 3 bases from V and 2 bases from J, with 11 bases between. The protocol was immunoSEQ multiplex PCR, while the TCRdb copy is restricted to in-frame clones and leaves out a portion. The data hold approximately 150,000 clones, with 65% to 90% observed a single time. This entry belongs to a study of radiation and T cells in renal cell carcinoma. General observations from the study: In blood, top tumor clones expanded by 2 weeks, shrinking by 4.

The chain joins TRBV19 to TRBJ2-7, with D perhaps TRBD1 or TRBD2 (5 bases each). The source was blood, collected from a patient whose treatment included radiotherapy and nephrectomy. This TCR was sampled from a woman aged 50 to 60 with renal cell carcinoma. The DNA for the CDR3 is TGTGCCAGTAGTATCCGGGACGCTGCCTACGAGCAGTACTTC. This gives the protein CASSIRDAAYEQYF.